The sequence of this T cell receptor (beta chain) was determined in a study of blood T cells in healthy people across ages. Study-wide points: Per million T cells, the diversity of TCR beta decreased roughly linearly as age advanced.

Trimming shortened V by 6 bases and J by 3 bases, and 16 bases separated the two germline ends. The CDR3 spans 15 residues. Germline loops: CDR1 SGHRS, CDR2 YFSETQ. This clonotype turned up a few times. Antigen specificity is unknown. Primers used in a second PCR of about 6 to 11 cycles were a sample-barcoded 5' primer and a J-beta primer mix. Any given sample supplied a minimum of 2.5 million CDR3-containing paired-end reads. TCRdb redid the calling of the 5' RACE reads with MiXCR, one entry per CDR3 protein. Among 600,000 to 850,000 distinct CDR3 sequences listed, around a quarter were seen once. A further study also used this sample, focusing on T cells of mothers and their children.

This sequence originates from a boy aged 5-17 years in good health. Sequences were obtained from blood. The chain couples TRBV5-1 to TRBJ2-1, with D unclear. The CDR3 reads CASKENPANYNEQFF. The CDR3 bases are TGCGCCAGCAAGGAAAACCCCGCGAACTACAATGAGCAGTTCTTC.